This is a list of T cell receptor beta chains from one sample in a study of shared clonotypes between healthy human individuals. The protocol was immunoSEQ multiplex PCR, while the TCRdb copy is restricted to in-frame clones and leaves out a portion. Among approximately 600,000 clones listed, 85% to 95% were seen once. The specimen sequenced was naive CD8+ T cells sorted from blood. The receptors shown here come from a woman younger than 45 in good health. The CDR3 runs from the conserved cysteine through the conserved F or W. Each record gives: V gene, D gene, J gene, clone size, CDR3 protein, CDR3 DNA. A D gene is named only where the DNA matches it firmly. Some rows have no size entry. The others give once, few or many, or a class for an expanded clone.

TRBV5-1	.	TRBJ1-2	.	CASSLAEIYGYTF	TGCGCCAGCAGTCTCGCCGAGATTTATGGCTACACCTTC
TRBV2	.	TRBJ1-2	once	CASIKELSDYGYTF	TGTGCCAGCATCAAAGAATTGAGCGACTATGGCTACACCTTC
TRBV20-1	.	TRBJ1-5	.	CSAGQPQHF	TGCAGTGCCGGTCAGCCCCAGCATTTT
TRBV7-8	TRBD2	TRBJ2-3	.	CASSYPGLAGGTDTQYF	TGTGCCAGCAGCTACCCGGGACTAGCGGGAGGGACAGATACGCAGTATTTT
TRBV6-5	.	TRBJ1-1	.	CASLENTEAFF	TGTGCCAGCCTCGAGAACACTGAAGCTTTCTTT
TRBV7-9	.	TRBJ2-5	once	CASSSPGGREQYF	TGTGCCAGCAGCTCACCTGGGGGCCGGGAGCAGTACTTC
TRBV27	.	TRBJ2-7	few	CATRFGTSYEQYF	TGTGCCACCCGATTCGGGACTTCCTACGAGCAGTACTTC
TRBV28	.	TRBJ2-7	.	CASSPSVEQYF	TGTGCCAGCAGCCCTAGCGTCGAGCAGTACTTC
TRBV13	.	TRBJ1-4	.	CASSFRGSNEKLFF	TGTGCCAGCAGCTTTAGGGGGTCTAATGAAAAACTGTTTTTT
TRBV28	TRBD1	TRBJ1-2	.	CASSTGQELSIRYTF	TGTGCCAGCAGTACCGGACAGGAACTTTCTATTCGCTACACCTTC
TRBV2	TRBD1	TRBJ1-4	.	CASHQGQGIGEKLFF	TGTGCCAGCCACCAGGGACAGGGGATTGGAGAAAAACTGTTTTTT